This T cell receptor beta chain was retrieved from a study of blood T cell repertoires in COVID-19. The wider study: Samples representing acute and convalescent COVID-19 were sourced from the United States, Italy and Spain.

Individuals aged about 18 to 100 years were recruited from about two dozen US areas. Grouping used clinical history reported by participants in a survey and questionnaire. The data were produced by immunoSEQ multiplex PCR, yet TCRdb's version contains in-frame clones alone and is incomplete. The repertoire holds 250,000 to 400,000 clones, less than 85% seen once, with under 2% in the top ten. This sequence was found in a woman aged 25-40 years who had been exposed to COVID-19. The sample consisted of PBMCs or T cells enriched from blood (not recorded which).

The CDR3 spells CASSQGRAYSNQPQHF. The DNA of the CDR3 is TGCGCCAGCAGCCAAGGGAGGGCCTATAGCAATCAGCCCCAGCATTTT. This chain connects TRBV4-1 to TRBJ1-5, with no clear D. Trimming shortened V by 1 base and J by 0 bases, and 10 bases separated the two germline ends. CDR3 length: 16 residues. Germline V CDR1 and CDR2: MGHRA, YSYEKL.